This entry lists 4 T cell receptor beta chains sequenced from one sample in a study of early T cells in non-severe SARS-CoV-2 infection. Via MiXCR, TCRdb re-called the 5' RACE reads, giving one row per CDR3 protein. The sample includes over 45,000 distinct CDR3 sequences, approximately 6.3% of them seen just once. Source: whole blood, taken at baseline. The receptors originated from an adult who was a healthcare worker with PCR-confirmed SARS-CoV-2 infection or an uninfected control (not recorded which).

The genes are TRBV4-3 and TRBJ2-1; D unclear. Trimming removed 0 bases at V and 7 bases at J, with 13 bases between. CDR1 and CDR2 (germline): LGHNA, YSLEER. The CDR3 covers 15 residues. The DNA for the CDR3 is TGCGCCAGCAGCCAAGAAGGTTATTGGGGAAATGAGCAGTTCTTC. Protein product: CASSQEGYWGNEQFF.

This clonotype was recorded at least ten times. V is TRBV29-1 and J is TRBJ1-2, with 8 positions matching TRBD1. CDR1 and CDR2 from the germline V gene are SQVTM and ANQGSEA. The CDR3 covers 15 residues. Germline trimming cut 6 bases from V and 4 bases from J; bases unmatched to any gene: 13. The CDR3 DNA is TGCAGCGTCCTAAGTTGGGGACAGGCGTCCTATGGCTACACCTTC. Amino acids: CSVLSWGQASYGYTF.

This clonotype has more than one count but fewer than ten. The CDR3 spells CATSKNRETQYF. For the CDR3, the DNA is TGTGCCACCTCCAAAAATAGAGAGACCCAGTACTTC. The V and J genes are TRBV7-2 and TRBJ2-5; D is unresolved. The V end was cut by 10 bases, the J end by 4 bases, with 13 bases between. The CDR3 runs to 12 residues. Germline V gives CDR1 SGHTA, CDR2 FQGNSA.

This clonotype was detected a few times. The CDR3 coding sequence is TGTGCCAGCAGCTGGGGCCCGACAGGGTTTAGCTCTGGAAACACCATATATTTT. This sequence encodes CASSWGPTGFSSGNTIYF. The chain uses TRBV5-6 and TRBJ1-3; TRBD1 agrees at 7 bases. The germline V gene has CDR1 SGHDT and CDR2 YYEEEE. V was pared by 3 bases and J by 0 bases, with 12 bases of the junction left unmatched. CDR3 length: 18 amino acids.